The 27 T cell receptor beta chains given below trace back to one sample, sequenced in a study of blood T cell repertoires in COVID-19. This table comes from immunoSEQ multiplex PCR, and its TCRdb copy is limited to in-frame clones, with some not included. The sample yields 150,000 to 200,000 clones, approximately 86% seen once. Sequenced: peripheral blood. The receptor set was obtained from a man between 65 and 80 years old with acute or convalescent COVID-19.

The chain has TRBV25-1 and TRBJ1-4; D remains unclear. The CDR3 totals 15 residues. The germline V gene encodes CDR1 MGHDK and CDR2 SYGVNS. The V end was cut by 2 bases, the J end by 0 bases, with 7 bases between. The CDR3 sequence is CASSELEATNEKLFF. The CDR3 region has the DNA TGTGCCAGCAGTGAACTTGAGGCAACTAATGAAAAACTGTTTTTT.

V and J are TRBV27 and TRBJ2-7, with 7 bases matching TRBD1. The germline gives CDR1 MNHEY, CDR2 SMNVEV (reference sequence). V was clipped by 7 bases and J by 1 base; unmatched bases: 7. There are 14 residues in the CDR3. DNA of the CDR3: TGTGCCAGCAAGGTCCGGGACAGATCCTACGAGCAGTACTTC. The encoded protein is CASKVRDRSYEQYF.

The rearrangement links TRBV5-1 to TRBJ1-1; TRBD1 agrees at 10 bases. This CDR3 is 15 amino acids long. Trimming took 0 bases from V and 4 from J; bases not matched to a gene: 3. Germline V gene data show CDR1 as SGHRS and CDR2 as YFSETQ. CDR3: CASSLGQGARTEAFF. DNA of the CDR3: TGCGCCAGCAGCTTGGGACAGGGGGCGCGCACTGAAGCTTTCTTT.

This clone was detected only a few times. The chain has TRBV30 and TRBJ1-1, with D possibly being TRBD1 (5 bases). CDR3 length: 15 residues. In germline, CDR1 is GTSNPN, CDR2 SVGIG (reference sequence). V was clipped by 0 bases and J by 2 bases, with 13 bases between them. Here the CDR3 reads CAWSVRGGSNTEAFF. In DNA form, the CDR3 reads TGTGCCTGGAGTGTCCGGGGGGGGTCTAACACTGAAGCTTTCTTT.

This clone was picked up a small number of times. This chain uses TRBV3-1 (or the pseudogene TRBV3-2) with TRBJ2-5; a weak D match, TRBD2 (6 bases). Per the germline V gene, CDR1 is LGHDT and CDR2 is YNNKEL (reference sequence). The CDR3 has 14 residues. Trimming removed 4 bases from V and 7 bases from J, with 16 bases in between. CDR3 loop: CASSPRSWGGTQYF. The CDR3 coding sequence is TGTGCCAGCAGCCCCCGATCCTGGGGAGGGACCCAGTACTTC.

The chain joins TRBV11-3 to TRBJ2-1, with 10 nucleotides matching TRBD2. CDR3 length: 17 amino acids. The germline CDR1 and CDR2 sequences are SGHNT and YENEEA. Trimming at V came to 0 bases and at J to 11 bases, leaving 13 bases not matched to a gene. CDR3 region: CASSLDLASGSPTKQFF. The CDR3 DNA follows: TGTGCCAGCAGCTTAGATCTGGCTAGCGGGAGTCCTACGAAGCAGTTCTTC. The full variable domain, its missing parts supplied by reference TRBV11-3 and TRBJ2-1, is EAGVVQSPRYKIIEKKQPVAFWCNPISGHNTLYWYLQNLGQGPELLIRYENEEAVDDSQLPKDRFSAERLKGVDSTLKIQPAELGDSAVYLCASSLDLASGSPTKQFFGPGTRLTVL.

V gene TRBV15 combines with J gene TRBJ2-7; D is undetermined. This CDR3 is built from 13 residues. The V and J ends lost 0 bases and 6 bases respectively, with 9 bases between them. Germline lookup yields CDR1 LNHNV and CDR2 YYDKDF (reference sequence). CDR3 sequence (DNA): TGTGCCACCAGCAGAGATAGTTGGGCCGAGCAGTACTTC. Amino acid sequence: CATSRDSWAEQYF.

The chain is built from TRBV20-1 and TRBJ1-2, with D perhaps TRBD1 (6 bases). Trimming cost V 3 bases and J 7 bases, with 12 bases left between them. Germline V lookup: CDR1 DFQATT, CDR2 SNEGSKA (reference sequence). This CDR3 is 12 amino acids long. CDR3 region: CSASRAGVGYTF. In DNA, the CDR3 is TGCAGTGCTAGTAGGGCAGGGGTTGGCTACACCTTC.

This chain uses TRBV18 with TRBJ1-4; D is perhaps TRBD1 (5 bases). Deletions cut 2 bases from V and 6 bases from J, with 16 bases between. Germline values: CDR1 KGHSH, CDR2 LQKENI. This CDR3 has 16 amino acids. CDR3 nucleotides: TGTGCCAGCTCACCAGGGGCAGGAAGGGCGGATGAAAAACTGTTTTTT. Its protein product is CASSPGAGRADEKLFF.

This chain uses TRBV6-6 with TRBJ2-7; 14 nucleotides line up with TRBD2. Germline CDR1 MNHNY, CDR2 SVGAGI (reference sequence). This CDR3 has 18 amino acids. J lost 2 bases, V lost 5 bases, and 11 bases had no gene match. The CDR3 bases are TGTGCCAGCAGTCGGGGACTAGCGGGAGTTTTTCGGGCCTACGAGCAGTACTTC. Its translation is CASSRGLAGVFRAYEQYF.

This clone was counted a few times. V gene TRBV19 combines with J gene TRBJ2-3; 7 nucleotides align to TRBD2. Germline CDR1 LNHDA, CDR2 SQIVND (reference sequence). The J segment lost 5 bases and the V segment lost 4 bases, leaving 15 bases of the junction unmatched. The CDR3 contains 17 residues. CDR3 sequence: CASSRMGRGLGGDTQYF. As DNA, the CDR3 is TGTGCCAGTAGTAGAATGGGGAGGGGCCTGGGTGGAGATACGCAGTATTTT.

The chain couples TRBV30 to TRBJ2-5; 10 nucleotides line up with TRBD2. J was trimmed by 4 bases and V by 6 bases; bases with no gene match: 17. CDR1 GTSNPN and CDR2 SVGIG come from the germline V gene (reference sequence). The CDR3 consists of 17 residues. This CDR3 is CACRRPSGRLLRETQYF. Written as DNA, the CDR3 is TGTGCCTGTCGCCGACCTAGCGGGAGACTTCTGAGAGAGACCCAGTACTTC.

This clone was seen a single time. The chain carries TRBV11-3 and TRBJ2-1; 10 nucleotides line up with TRBD2. The germline V gene has CDR1 SGHNT and CDR2 YENEEA. Trimming cost V 5 bases and J 9 bases; bases outside gene matches: 1. CDR3 length: 12 residues. The chain's CDR3 is CASSQREGEQFF. In DNA form, the CDR3 reads TGTGCCAGCAGCCAGCGGGAGGGTGAGCAGTTCTTC. The variable domain in full, completed from reference TRBV11-3 and TRBJ2-1, reads EAGVVQSPRYKIIEKKQPVAFWCNPISGHNTLYWYLQNLGQGPELLIRYENEEAVDDSQLPKDRFSAERLKGVDSTLKIQPAELGDSAVYLCASSQREGEQFFGPGTRLTVL.

The chain employs TRBV28 and TRBJ1-2, with D uncertain. Germline V gene sequence: CDR1 MDHEN, CDR2 SYDVKM. Trimming took off 5 bases at V and 1 base at J, with 11 bases between the two ends. This CDR3 is built from 14 residues. The CDR3 spells CASSTLTINYGYTF. The DNA for the CDR3 is TGTGCCAGCAGTACCCTAACTATTAACTATGGCTACACCTTC.

In this sample, this clone turned up a few times. This chain uses TRBV4-1 with TRBJ2-1; D not resolved. The germline V and J ends were trimmed by 8 bases and 9 bases, with 11 bases remaining between them. CDR1 and CDR2 from the germline V gene are MGHRA and YSYEKL. The CDR3 runs to 11 residues. CDR3 DNA: TGCGCCAGCCGATCCGGGTCTGAGCAGTTCTTC. Translation: CASRSGSEQFF.

The V gene is TRBV4-3, the J gene TRBJ1-4, with 8 bases aligning to TRBD1. This CDR3 region has 17 residues. V lost 4 bases and J lost 7; bases outside the gene matches: 14. The V gene's germline CDR1 is LGHNA and CDR2 YSLEER. The CDR3 is CASSPWPGGHRGEKLFF. The CDR3 DNA follows: TGCGCCAGCAGCCCCTGGCCAGGGGGCCACCGCGGTGAAAAACTGTTTTTT.

J is TRBJ1-5 and V is TRBV7-2; D might be TRBD1 (6 bases). V dropped 5 bases and J dropped 0 bases, with 11 bases sitting between them. Germline V gives CDR1 SGHTA, CDR2 FQGNSA. The CDR3 is 15 residues long. The CDR3 loop reads CASSRWTDSNQPQHF. In nucleotides, the CDR3 is TGTGCCAGCAGCCGCTGGACAGATAGCAATCAGCCCCAGCATTTT.

This clone was recorded once. The chain couples TRBV24-1 to TRBJ2-3; the match to TRBD1 covers 9 bases. Germline-derived CDR1 and CDR2 are KGHDR and SFDVKD. This CDR3 spans 15 amino acids. V lost 3 bases, J lost 3 bases, and 3 bases stayed unmatched. The DNA for the CDR3 is TGTGCCACCAGTGATCCCGGACAGGGGACAGATACGCAGTATTTT. Translation gives CATSDPGQGTDTQYF.

The rearrangement uses TRBV3-1 (or the pseudogene TRBV3-2) and TRBJ2-2, with D possibly TRBD2 on 6 matching bases. This CDR3 comprises 19 residues. CDR1 is LGHDT, CDR2 YNNKEL, per germline (reference sequence). V lost 7 bases to trimming and J lost 5 bases, with 29 bases between them. The DNA for the CDR3 is TGTGCCAGCACCCTAAGCCGGGACTTTGGGATTGGAGAGACCGGGGAGCTGTTTTTT. This codes for CASTLSRDFGIGETGELFF.

This clone was observed once. This chain links TRBV4-2 with TRBJ1-5; the D is unclear. The CDR3 totals 14 residues. The ends were cut back, 4 bases at V and 7 bases at J, with 14 bases in the middle. CDR1 and CDR2 from the germline V gene are LGHNA and YNFKEQ. This CDR3 reads CASSRSSEEQPQHF. The DNA of the CDR3 is TGTGCCAGCAGCCGTAGCTCGGAGGAACAGCCCCAGCATTTT.

The V call is TRBV4-1, the J call TRBJ2-7; D remains unclear. The CDR3 length is 16 residues. The ends were cut back, 0 bases at V and 1 base at J, with 13 bases in the middle. Germline CDR1 MGHRA, CDR2 YSYEKL. In DNA, the CDR3 is TGCGCCAGCAGCCAAGATGGCGGATCTAGGTCCTACGAGCAGTACTTC. It codes for CASSQDGGSRSYEQYF.

Worth noting for this clone: Within the sample, other DNA sequences also encode this same CDR3. The chain uses TRBV28 and TRBJ1-5; unclear D gene. The V gene lost 5 bases and the J gene lost 9 bases, with 8 bases spanning the gap. The length of the CDR3 is 11 residues. In germline, CDR1 is MDHEN, CDR2 SYDVKM. The DNA for the CDR3 is TGTGCCAGCAGTCCGACGGGGCCCCAGCATTTT. Its translation is CASSPTGPQHF.

The DNA of the CDR3 is TGTGCCAGCAGCCAACTTGGGGGGGGTTACTATGGCTACACCTTC. It encodes CASSQLGGGYYGYTF. V usage is TRBV3-1 (or the pseudogene TRBV3-2) and J usage is TRBJ1-2; perhaps TRBD1 as D (5 bases). This CDR3 comprises 15 residues. Germline V gene data show CDR1 as LGHDT and CDR2 as YNNKEL (reference sequence). Trimming took 2 bases from V and 3 from J, leaving 13 bases between them.

The chain couples TRBV6-5 to TRBJ2-1, with 10 bases fitting TRBD2. Germline lookup yields CDR1 MNHEY and CDR2 SVGAGI. The V segment lost 5 bases and the J segment 6 bases; nucleotides outside the gene matches: 1. This CDR3 is 13 amino acids long. The CDR3 DNA is TGTGCCAGCAGTAGACTAGCGGGCAATGAGCAGTTCTTC. This encodes CASSRLAGNEQFF.

The chain couples TRBV2 to TRBJ1-1, with a tentative D call TRBD1 (6 bases). Germline loops: CDR1 SNHLY, CDR2 FYNNEI. This CDR3 is 14 amino acids long. The germline V and J ends were trimmed by 7 bases and 1 base, with 13 bases remaining between them. The CDR3 protein is CASIRGHSNTEAFF. CDR3 DNA sequence: TGTGCCAGCATCCGGGGACACTCGAACACTGAAGCTTTCTTT.

The V gene is TRBV7-6, the J gene TRBJ2-5; maybe TRBD2 (6 bases). The ends were cut back, 5 bases at V and 13 bases at J, with 14 bases in the middle. CDR1 SGHVS and CDR2 FNYEAQ come from the germline V gene. The CDR3 runs 11 residues. CDR3 loop: CASSPLGRGYF. CDR3 nucleotides: TGTGCCAGCAGCCCGCTCGGGCGGGGGTACTTC. The full variable domain, with the rest looked up from reference TRBV7-6 and TRBJ2-5, is GAGVSQSPRYKVTKRGQDVALRCDPISGHVSLYWYRQALGQGPEFLTYFNYEAQQDKSGLPNDRFSAERPEGSISTLTIQRTEQRDSAMYRCASSPLGRGYFGPGTRLLVL.

The rearrangement uses TRBV9 and TRBJ2-3; D perhaps matches TRBD2 (6 bases). The CDR3 spans 14 residues. CDR1 is SGDLS and CDR2 is YYNGEE in the germline V gene. Trimming stripped 2 bases from V and 4 bases from J, with 11 bases between. The CDR3 spells CASSVGGRADTQYF. For the CDR3, the DNA is TGTGCCAGCAGCGTCGGGGGACGGGCAGATACGCAGTATTTT.